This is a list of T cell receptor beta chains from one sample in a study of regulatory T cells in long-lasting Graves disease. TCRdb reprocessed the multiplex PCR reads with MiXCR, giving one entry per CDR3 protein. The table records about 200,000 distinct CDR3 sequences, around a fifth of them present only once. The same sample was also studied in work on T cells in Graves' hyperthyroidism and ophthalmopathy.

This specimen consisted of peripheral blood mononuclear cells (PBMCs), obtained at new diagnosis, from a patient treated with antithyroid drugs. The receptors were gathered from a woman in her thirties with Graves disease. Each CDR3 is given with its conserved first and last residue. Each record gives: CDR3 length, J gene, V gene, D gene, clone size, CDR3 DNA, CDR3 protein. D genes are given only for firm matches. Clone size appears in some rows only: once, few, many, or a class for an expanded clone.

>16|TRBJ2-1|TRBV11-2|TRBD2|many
TGTGCCAGCAGCTTTATTAGCGGGGGGGCCCACAATGAGCAGTTCTTC
CASSFISGGAHNEQFF
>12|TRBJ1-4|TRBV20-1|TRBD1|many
TGCAGCGTCGACAGGGGGGTTGAAAAACTGTTTTTT
CSVDRGVEKLFF
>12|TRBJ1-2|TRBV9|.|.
TGTGCCAGCAGCGTAGGAAACCATGGCTACACCTTC
CASSVGNHGYTF
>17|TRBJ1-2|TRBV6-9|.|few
TGTGCCAGCAGTTACTCTAGGAGGCAGGACGCTAACTATGGCTACACCTTC
CASSYSRRQDANYGYTF
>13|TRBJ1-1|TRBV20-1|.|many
TGCAGTGCAAAAAGGGGGACGATCACTGAAGCTTTCTTT
CSAKRGTITEAFF
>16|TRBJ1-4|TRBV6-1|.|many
TGTGCCAGCAGTGAATGGGGGGAGGGGACTAATGAAAAACTGTTTTTT
CASSEWGEGTNEKLFF
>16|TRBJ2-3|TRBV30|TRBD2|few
TGTGCCTGGAGTGTTGGCGGGGGGGCCGGGACAGATACGCAGTATTTT
CAWSVGGGAGTDTQYF
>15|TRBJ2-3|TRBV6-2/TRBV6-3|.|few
TGTGCCAGCAGTTACGAGGGGGGGAGCACAGATACGCAGTATTTT
CASSYEGGSTDTQYF
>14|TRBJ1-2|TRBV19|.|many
TGTGCCAGTGGCGACGGGGCAGCTAACTATGGCTACACCTTC
CASGDGAANYGYTF
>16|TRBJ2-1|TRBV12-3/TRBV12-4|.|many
TGTGCCAGCAAGGTCTCGGGTGGGGTGGGGGGCAATGAGCAGTTCTTC
CASKVSGGVGGNEQFF